Below, 31 T cell receptor beta chains from the same sample are listed, as sequenced in a study of CD8 T cells in Susac syndrome. RNA, at 0.5 to 1 ug, was reverse transcribed with random hexamers. One entry per CDR3 protein results from TCRdb running MiXCR on the immunoSEQ multiplex PCR reads. The table has roughly 150,000 distinct CDR3 sequences, 92% seen once; the top ten hold about 0.073%. Sequenced material: CD4+ T cells from PBMCs. All receptors derive from a human donor in good health.

As DNA, the CDR3 is TGTGCCAGCAGCTCGGGAATTTCCACAGATACGCAGTATTTT. Protein sequence: CASSSGISTDTQYF. The gene calls are TRBV7-9 and TRBJ2-3, with a weak D call TRBD2 (5 bases). This CDR3 has 14 amino acids. Germline V gene sequence: CDR1 SEHNR, CDR2 FQNEAQ (reference sequence). With 4 bases removed from V and 2 bases from J, the gap between germline ends came to 10 bases.

The chain couples TRBV9 to TRBJ2-7; D might be TRBD2 (6 bases). Trimming stripped 2 bases from V and 5 bases from J, with 14 bases between. The germline V gene encodes CDR1 SGDLS and CDR2 YYNGEE. CDR3 length: 14 amino acids. For the CDR3, the DNA is TGTGCCAGCAGCGTCCGGGCTAGCGCCGACGAGCAGTACTTC. This gives the protein CASSVRASADEQYF. Full variable domain (outside the CDR3, taken from reference TRBV9 and TRBJ2-7): DSGVTQTPKHLITATGQRVTLRCSPRSGDLSVYWYQQSLDQGLQFLIQYYNGEERAKGNILERFSAQQFPDLHSELNLSSLELGDSALYFCASSVRASADEQYFGPGTRLTVT.

The chain has TRBV3-1 and TRBJ2-4; 9 nucleotides match TRBD2. Trimming took 1 base from V and 8 from J; bases not matched to a gene: 3. Germline V gives CDR1 LGHDT, CDR2 YNNKEL (reference sequence). The CDR3 is made up of 14 amino acids. CDR3 coding DNA: TGTGCCAGCAGCCAAGCGGCGGGAGGGGACATTCAGTACTTC. It specifies CASSQAAGGDIQYF.

The V and J genes are TRBV5-5 and TRBJ2-3, with 11 bases aligning to TRBD1. Germline lookup yields CDR1 SGHKS and CDR2 YYEKEE (reference sequence). Trimming cost V 0 bases and J 5 bases; bases outside gene matches: 2. CDR3 length: 15 residues. The CDR3 reads CASSLGTGGLDTQYF. Written as DNA, the CDR3 is TGTGCCAGCAGCTTGGGGACAGGGGGCCTAGATACGCAGTATTTT.

The chain couples TRBV11-2 to TRBJ2-5; 7 bases fit TRBD1. V was clipped by 5 bases and J by 1 base; unmatched bases: 7. The CDR3 has 15 amino acids. Germline values: CDR1 SGHAT, CDR2 FQNNGV. This chain's CDR3 is CASSLMTGTQETQYF. In DNA form, the CDR3 reads TGTGCCAGCAGCCTTATGACAGGGACCCAAGAGACCCAGTACTTC.

The J gene is TRBJ2-7, the V gene TRBV20-1; D call uncertain. Germline V CDR1 and CDR2: DFQATT, SNEGSKA (reference sequence). The CDR3 consists of 11 residues. The V end lost 5 bases, the J end lost 5 bases, and 10 bases lay between the germline ends. The CDR3 protein is CSAGRANEQYF. For the CDR3, the DNA is TGCAGTGCTGGACGGGCCAACGAGCAGTACTTC.

This clonotype has more than one count but fewer than ten. V usage is TRBV5-1 and J usage is TRBJ2-7; tentatively, D is TRBD1 (6 bases). This CDR3 region has 17 residues. The V end lost 4 bases, the J end lost 6 bases, and 26 bases lay between the germline ends. Germline-derived CDR1 and CDR2 are SGHRS and YFSETQ. CDR3 region: CASSVLSGTNVGGEQYF. CDR3 sequence (DNA): TGCGCCAGCAGCGTCCTCTCGGGGACAAACGTAGGGGGCGAGCAGTACTTC.

This chain links TRBV6-2 or TRBV6-3 with TRBJ1-1; 7 bases are shared with TRBD1. The CDR3 sequence is 16 residues long. Germline V CDR1 and CDR2: MNHEY, SVGEGT. V lost 1 base, J lost 1 base, and 6 bases stayed unmatched. Here the CDR3 DNA reads TGTGCCAGCAGTTACTTTCCCGACAGGGCGAACACTGAAGCTTTCTTT. The encoded protein is CASSYFPDRANTEAFF.

This clonotype was seen only a few times. The V gene is TRBV20-1, the J gene TRBJ1-1; D remains ambiguous. V was cut by 3 bases and J by 1 base, with 6 bases left in between. The CDR3 has 12 amino acids. CDR1 and CDR2 from the germline V gene are DFQATT and SNEGSKA (reference sequence). CDR3 sequence: CSARDGNTEAFF. The CDR3 DNA sequence: TGCAGTGCTAGGGACGGGAACACTGAAGCTTTCTTT.

V is TRBV12-3 or TRBV12-4 and J is TRBJ1-5; D not resolved. The CDR3 consists of 12 residues. Trimming shortened V by 6 bases and J by 7 bases, and 10 bases separated the two germline ends. The DNA for the CDR3 is TGTGCCAGCAGCCAACAGCCCCAGCCCCAGCATTTT. Its translation is CASSQQPQPQHF.

The J gene is TRBJ2-1, the V gene TRBV30; no clear D. CDR3 length: 13 amino acids. Germline V gene sequence: CDR1 GTSNPN, CDR2 SVGIG (reference sequence). V dropped 5 bases and J dropped 0 bases, with 8 bases sitting between them. CDR3 in DNA: TGTGCCTGGTCGGGCCTCTCCTACAATGAGCAGTTCTTC. Residues: CAWSGLSYNEQFF.

This chain links TRBV29-1 with TRBJ2-1; 11 positions agree with TRBD1. The CDR3 covers 17 residues. Trimming at V came to 1 base and at J to 13 bases, leaving 18 bases not matched to a gene. Per germline, CDR1 SQVTM and CDR2 ANQGSEA. CDR3 sequence reads: CSVEGTGGNIAGRKQFF. The CDR3, as DNA: TGCAGCGTTGAAGGGACAGGGGGCAATATAGCGGGAAGGAAACAGTTCTTC.

V is TRBV29-1 and J is TRBJ2-4; D perhaps matches TRBD2 (5 bases). Trimming removed 0 bases at V and 0 bases at J, with 15 bases between. This CDR3 is 17 amino acids long. The germline V gene has CDR1 SQVTM and CDR2 ANQGSEA. The CDR3 loop is CSVEDRRQALAKNIQYF. Here the CDR3 DNA reads TGCAGCGTTGAAGATCGGAGGCAGGCGCTAGCCAAAAACATTCAGTACTTC. Filled out from reference TRBV29-1 and TRBJ2-4, the complete variable domain reads SAVISQKPSRDICQRGTSLTIQCQVDSQVTMMFWYRQQPGQSLTLIATANQGSEATYESGFVIDKFPISRPNLTFSTLTVSNMSPEDSSIYLCSVEDRRQALAKNIQYFGAGTRLSVL.

The rearrangement joins TRBV2 to TRBJ2-7; 7 bases are shared with TRBD1. Germline V CDR1 and CDR2: SNHLY, FYNNEI. The CDR3 has 14 residues. With 4 bases clipped from V and 4 bases from J, the junction kept 7 bases outside the gene matches. The CDR3 sequence is CASSVVGGDYEQYF. DNA for the CDR3: TGTGCCAGCAGTGTCGTAGGGGGCGATTACGAGCAGTACTTC.

The chain couples TRBV7-2 to TRBJ2-5; D perhaps matches TRBD1 (6 bases). Trimming took 2 bases from V and 5 from J, leaving 15 bases between them. CDR1 is SGHTA, CDR2 FQGNSA, per germline. This CDR3 has 15 residues. CDR3 in DNA: TGTGCCAGCAGCTTACAGTCAGGGGTAGGGGAGACCCAGTACTTC. The encoded protein is CASSLQSGVGETQYF.

V gene TRBV29-1 combines with J gene TRBJ1-2, with 9 bases identical to TRBD1. In germline, CDR1 is SQVTM, CDR2 ANQGSEA. This CDR3 is built from 13 residues. Trimming cost V 6 bases and J 6 bases; bases outside gene matches: 8. Here the CDR3 reads CSVVGQGLDGYTF. The CDR3 DNA is TGCAGCGTAGTAGGACAGGGGTTGGATGGCTACACCTTC.

The gene calls are TRBV12-3 or TRBV12-4 and TRBJ2-2; 7 bases are a match to TRBD2. The CDR3 consists of 15 residues. Losses at the gene ends were 7 bases for V and 1 base for J; bases not matched to a gene: 6. CDR3 nucleotide sequence: TGTGCCAGCACCCTCCGGGGGGTGAACACCGGGGAGCTGTTTTTT. It translates to CASTLRGVNTGELFF.

CDR3 nucleotides: TGTGCCAGCAGCCAGGTACAAAATTACAATGAGCAGTTCTTC. Residues: CASSQVQNYNEQFF. This chain uses TRBV14 with TRBJ2-1; D is unresolved. The CDR3 runs 14 residues. Germline values: CDR1 SGHDN, CDR2 FVKESK. Trimming took 3 bases from V and 4 from J, leaving 10 bases between them.

As to this clonotype: A junction boundary mismatches the germline segment, possibly from a read error. This chain joins TRBV5-1 and TRBJ2-5; the D call may be TRBD1 or TRBD2 (5 bases each). This CDR3 is built from 14 residues. CDR1 is SGHRS, CDR2 YFSETQ, per germline. The CDR3 DNA sequence: TGCGCCGGCAGGGCCGGGACCCACCAAGAGACCCAGTACTTC. This encodes CAGRAGTHQETQYF.

J is TRBJ1-2 and V is TRBV3-1; the D gene is possibly TRBD1 (5 bases). The ends were cut back, 0 bases at V and 5 bases at J, with 16 bases in the middle. In germline, CDR1 is LGHDT, CDR2 YNNKEL (reference sequence). The CDR3 totals 16 residues. CDR3 nucleotides: TGTGCCAGCAGCCAAGATGATCTGGGGACGGCTTATGGCTACACCTTC. Amino acid sequence: CASSQDDLGTAYGYTF.

The genes are TRBV27 and TRBJ1-1; D remains unclear. This CDR3 has 14 residues. The germline gives CDR1 MNHEY, CDR2 SMNVEV (reference sequence). V dropped 4 bases and J dropped 7 bases, with 16 bases sitting between them. The CDR3 coding sequence is TGTGCCAGCAGTTCGGCTGTCGCTTGGGGTGAAGCTTTCTTT. Protein sequence: CASSSAVAWGEAFF.

As DNA, the CDR3 is TGCAGCGTTGAAGTTGGGGGCCGGGCCGAGCAGTACTTC. Translating gives CSVEVGGRAEQYF. This rearrangement joins TRBV29-1 to TRBJ2-7, with D tentatively TRBD1 (6 bases). Germline-derived CDR1 and CDR2 are SQVTM and ANQGSEA. This CDR3 contains 13 residues. Trimming cost V 1 base and J 6 bases, with 13 bases left between them.

The V and J genes are TRBV18 and TRBJ2-5, with D possibly matching TRBD1 (6 bases). Germline CDR1 reads KGHSH; CDR2 reads LQKENI. V was trimmed by 10 bases and J by 2 bases, leaving 17 bases between them. The CDR3 consists of 14 residues. The CDR3 nucleotides read TGTGCCACACGCCTGGGCACAGGGCAAGAGACCCAGTACTTC. Protein product: CATRLGTGQETQYF. The whole variable domain, remainder taken from reference TRBV18 and TRBJ2-5, is NAGVMQNPRHLVRRRGQEARLRCSPMKGHSHVYWYRQLPEEGLKFMVYLQKENIIDESGMPKERFSAEFPKEGPSILRIQQVVRGDSAAYFCATRLGTGQETQYFGPGTRLLVL.

This sequence joins TRBV7-9 and TRBJ2-7, with 10 bases aligning to TRBD1. This CDR3 has 14 residues. The junction had 7 bases not matched to a gene; V was cut back by 5 bases and J by 6 bases. The V gene's germline CDR1 is SEHNR and CDR2 FQNEAQ (reference sequence). The CDR3 coding sequence is TGTGCCAGCAGCCAAGGACAGGGGGAACTCGAGCAGTACTTC. Amino acids: CASSQGQGELEQYF.

J is TRBJ2-7 and V is TRBV5-1, with D unclear. The CDR3 totals 14 residues. The V end lost 3 bases, the J end lost 6 bases, and 16 bases lay between the germline ends. Germline V CDR1 and CDR2: SGHRS, YFSETQ. The CDR3 loop reads CASSSESTTVEQYF. CDR3 nucleotides: TGCGCCAGCAGCTCGGAGAGCACTACGGTCGAGCAGTACTTC.

The count of this clonotype is one. The chain combines TRBV6-5 with TRBJ2-7; no reliable D call. CDR3 size: 17 residues. Per germline, CDR1 MNHEY and CDR2 SVGAGI. V lost 3 bases to trimming and J lost 2 bases, with 20 bases between them. This CDR3 is CASSYSRSTPSAYEQYF. Here the CDR3 DNA reads TGTGCCAGCAGTTATTCCCGCAGTACCCCGTCAGCCTACGAGCAGTACTTC.

Only one count was recorded for this clonotype. The rearrangement joins TRBV29-1 to TRBJ2-5; 7 nucleotides line up with TRBD2. The CDR3 runs 12 residues. Germline CDR1 reads SQVTM; CDR2 reads ANQGSEA. DNA of the CDR3: TGCAGGGTCTCGGGGGGTGAAGAGACCCAGTACTTC. Amino acids: CRVSGGEETQYF.

This clonotype was observed once. This rearrangement joins TRBV29-1 to TRBJ2-2; D remains unclear. CDR1 is SQVTM, CDR2 ANQGSEA, per germline. The CDR3 is 14 amino acids. V dropped 4 bases and J dropped 0 bases, with 9 bases sitting between them. The CDR3 bases are TGCAGCGTTGCTATGGCCGCGAACACCGGGGAGCTGTTTTTT. This codes for CSVAMAANTGELFF.

The chain joins TRBV7-2 to TRBJ1-6; D perhaps matches TRBD1 (5 bases). CDR1 is SGHTA, CDR2 FQGNSA, per germline. The CDR3 covers 15 residues. The V end lost 1 base, the J end lost 7 bases, and 11 bases lay between the germline ends. The CDR3 nucleotides read TGTGCCAGCAGCTTAGGCAGGGTGGGAAATTCACCCCTCCACTTT. This encodes CASSLGRVGNSPLHF.

The V call is TRBV28, the J call TRBJ2-7; 7 nucleotides align to TRBD2. This CDR3 spans 15 amino acids. The germline V gene encodes CDR1 MDHEN and CDR2 SYDVKM. Trimming took 6 bases from V and 3 from J; bases not matched to a gene: 11. CDR3 region: CASSREAGDNYEQYF. The DNA of the CDR3 is TGTGCCAGCAGCCGGGAGGCCGGCGACAACTACGAGCAGTACTTC.

The rearrangement joins TRBV7-9 to TRBJ2-2; perhaps TRBD1 as D (6 bases). The length of the CDR3 is 15 residues. Germline CDR1 and CDR2: SEHNR and FQNEAQ (reference sequence). Trimming removed 6 bases at V and 2 bases at J, with 13 bases between. The CDR3 loop reads CASRTQGHNTGELFF. CDR3 coding DNA: TGTGCCAGCAGGACTCAGGGACACAACACCGGGGAGCTGTTTTTT. The full variable domain, in which reference TRBV7-9 and TRBJ2-2 provide the parts outside the CDR3, is DTGVSQNPRHKITKRGQNVTFRCDPISEHNRLYWYRQTLGQGPEFLTYFQNEAQLEKSRLLSDRFSAERPKGSFSTLEIQRTEQGDSAMYLCASRTQGHNTGELFFGEGSRLTVL.